A selection of T cell receptor beta chains follows, all from one sample in a study of blood T cells in healthy people across ages. From the 5' RACE reads, TCRdb called clonotypes with MiXCR, one entry per CDR3 protein. The sample comprises 850,000 to 1,100,000 distinct CDR3 sequences, around two fifths of which are singletons, and roughly 14% rests with the top ten. Specimen: blood. These receptors were taken from a man aged 18 to 29 in good health. Each CDR3 is given with its conserved first and last residue. The order of the fields is CDR3 length, D gene, clone size, V gene, J gene, CDR3 DNA, CDR3 protein. The D gene is left open where the match is weak. Clone size is stated in some rows and not others, as once, few, many or a class when expanded.

15	TRBD1	.	TRBV20-1	TRBJ1-5	TGCAGTGCTCGACAGCAGGGGGATAGCAATCAGCCCCAGCATTTT	CSARQQGDSNQPQHF
15	TRBD1	few	TRBV7-8	TRBJ1-2	TGTGCCAGCAGCACCCGGGACAGGGGGCCCTATGGCTACACCTTC	CASSTRDRGPYGYTF
13	TRBD1	few	TRBV5-1	TRBJ2-7	TGCGCCAGCAAGACAGGGGAATCCTACGAGCAGTACTTC	CASKTGESYEQYF
14	.	.	TRBV29-1	TRBJ2-1	TGCAGCGTAACACACAGGGTTCAAGGCAATGAGCAGTTCTTC	CSVTHRVQGNEQFF
15	.	many	TRBV29-1	TRBJ2-7	TGCAGCGTTAGAGTCAGGGGCCAGGAGTCCTACGAGCAGTACTTC	CSVRVRGQESYEQYF
16	.	few	TRBV4-3	TRBJ1-2	TGCGCCAGCAGCCAAGATTACACGGCGCTCCCCTATGGCTACACCTTC	CASSQDYTALPYGYTF
15	.	few	TRBV2	TRBJ1-2	TGTGCCAGCAGTGAGACCCGGGAGGTACTTTATGGCTACACCTTC	CASSETREVLYGYTF
14	.	few	TRBV20-1	TRBJ1-1	TGCAGTGCTAGAGAGGGGGGCAGGGACACTGAAGCTTTCTTT	CSAREGGRDTEAFF
15	TRBD1	.	TRBV20-1	TRBJ2-1	TGCAGTGCTAGAGATCAGGGACAGGGGAAGGCTGAGCAGTTCTTC	CSARDQGQGKAEQFF
14	.	.	TRBV15	TRBJ2-7	TGTGCCACCAGCAGAGATTTAGATCGCAGAGAGCAGTACTTC	CATSRDLDRREQYF
15	.	few	TRBV29-1	TRBJ2-3	TGCAGCGTCCTCGTTGGGGGTAGGCCCCCAGATACGCAGTATTTT	CSVLVGGRPPDTQYF
16	.	.	TRBV20-1	TRBJ2-1	TGCAGTGCTACTCCGATAACAAGAGGCTCCTACAATGAGCAGTTCTTC	CSATPITRGSYNEQFF
16	.	.	TRBV9	TRBJ2-7	TGTGCCAGCAGCACCTCTCTTAGGGAGGCCTACAATGAGCAGTACTTC	CASSTSLREAYNEQYF
19	.	.	TRBV5-1	TRBJ1-4	TGCGCCAGCAGCTACTTACCGGGACTCGGCAAATTAACTGATGAAAAACTGTTTTTT	CASSYLPGLGKLTDEKLFF
13	.	.	TRBV10-3	TRBJ1-2	TGTGCCATCAGTGAACCGACAGTCTATGGCTACACCTTC	CAISEPTVYGYTF
15	.	few	TRBV25-1	TRBJ1-4	TGTGCCAGCAGTGAAACCGGGAGTTCGGGCGGGAAACTGTTTTTT	CASSETGSSGGKLFF
14	.	.	TRBV9	TRBJ2-7	TGTGCCAGCAGCGTAGTGGGACTTTACAATGAGCAGTACTTC	CASSVVGLYNEQYF
15	.	.	TRBV7-2	TRBJ2-5	TGTGCCAGCAGCTTAGTAAATAGCCCTTACAATGAGCAGTACTTC	CASSLVNSPYNEQYF
15	TRBD1	.	TRBV11-2	TRBJ2-7	TGTGCCAGCAGCTTAGCAGCGGGACAGGGAATCGAGCAGTACTTC	CASSLAAGQGIEQYF
15	TRBD2	.	TRBV12-3/TRBV12-4	TRBJ2-3	TGTGCCAGCAGTTTTCTAGCGGGGGAAAAAGATACGCAGTATTTT	CASSFLAGEKDTQYF
15	.	.	TRBV27	TRBJ2-2	TGTGCCAGCAGTTACCGTGGGGCAGAAACCGGGGAGCTGTTTTTT	CASSYRGAETGELFF
12	.	few	TRBV7-2	TRBJ1-2	TGTGCCAGCAGCCCGGACATCGGCGGCTACACCTTC	CASSPDIGGYTF
12	.	few	TRBV29-1	TRBJ1-1	TGCAGCGGCCGGGACATCGGAGCTGAAGCTTTCTTT	CSGRDIGAEAFF
16	TRBD1	few	TRBV12-5	TRBJ1-1	TGTGCTAGTGGTTTGGGATCACAGGGGGCTTACACTGAAGCTTTCTTT	CASGLGSQGAYTEAFF
14	.	few	TRBV20-1	TRBJ2-3	TGCAGTGTGTCGGGGCGGGGGCTGGGGGATACGCAGTATTTT	CSVSGRGLGDTQYF
13	.	few	TRBV29-1	TRBJ2-5	TGCAGCGTACGGGCCACCTCCTACAATGAGCAGTACTTC	CSVRATSYNEQYF
15	TRBD2	.	TRBV6-6	TRBJ2-7	TGTGCCAGCAGTTTAGGACTAGCCCCAACCTACGAGCAGTACTTC	CASSLGLAPTYEQYF
17	.	few	TRBV4-1	TRBJ2-1	TGCGCCAGCAGCCATCGAACAGGGCTTCCTGATTTCAATGAGCAGTTCTTC	CASSHRTGLPDFNEQFF
15	TRBD1	.	TRBV20-1	TRBJ1-5	TGCAGTGCCCGAGGACAGGCCGATAGCAATCAGCCCCAGCATTTT	CSARGQADSNQPQHF
14	TRBD1	many	TRBV18	TRBJ1-5	TGTGCCAGCTCAGGGACAGGTGGGAATCAGCCCCAGCATTTT	CASSGTGGNQPQHF
15	.	.	TRBV5-1	TRBJ1-1	TGCGCCAGCAGCCGTGGGGGGCGGTTGGACACTGAAGCTTTCTTT	CASSRGGRLDTEAFF
15	TRBD2	.	TRBV6-2/TRBV6-3	TRBJ2-1	TGTGCCAGCAGTATAGCGGGGGGATACTACAATGAGCAGTTCTTC	CASSIAGGYYNEQFF
14	TRBD1	.	TRBV19	TRBJ1-2	TGTGCCAGCCATACATCGACAGGGTGGTATGGCTACACCTTC	CASHTSTGWYGYTF
15	.	few	TRBV10-3	TRBJ1-5	TGTGCCATCAGTGAGTCTGGGGGCCAGGTTCAGCCCCAGCATTTT	CAISESGGQVQPQHF
12	.	.	TRBV29-1	TRBJ2-7	TGCAGCGTGGGACTGGAGTTAGACGAGCAGTACTTC	CSVGLELDEQYF
14	TRBD1	few	TRBV29-1	TRBJ1-2	TGCAGCGTTGATCTCTCAGGGGGCGTCTATGGCTACACCTTC	CSVDLSGGVYGYTF
16	TRBD2	.	TRBV9	TRBJ2-1	TGTGCCAGCAGCCTAATCCCCGGGGGGGCCTACAACGAGCAGTTCTTC	CASSLIPGGAYNEQFF
13	TRBD1	.	TRBV20-1	TRBJ2-3	TGCACCCTGCGGGACAGGGGGCTAGATACGCAGTATTTT	CTLRDRGLDTQYF
11	.	once	TRBV30	TRBJ1-2	TGTGCCTGGAGTCCATATTATGGCTACACCTTC	CAWSPYYGYTF
13	.	.	TRBV5-1	TRBJ2-7	TGCGCCAGCGCCCGAGATGTGTCCAATGAGCAGTACTTC	CASARDVSNEQYF
12	.	.	TRBV29-1	TRBJ1-1	TGCAGCGCAACGGACAGCTCGACTGAAGCTTTCTTT	CSATDSSTEAFF